This TCR beta chain was recorded in a study of cytomegalovirus exposure and HLA in healthy donors. This CDR3 has 16 amino acids. The germline V gene has CDR1 SEHNR and CDR2 FQNEAQ (reference sequence). The V end lost 5 bases, the J end lost 0 bases, and 15 bases lay between the germline ends. The PCR made use of 60 Vbeta and 13 Jbeta primers. Generated by immunoSEQ multiplex PCR, the TCRdb table keeps only in-frame clones and is missing some. Of approximately 190,000 clones in the sample, about 90% are singletons; the top ten hold around 1.2%. Material: PBMCs. The chain links TRBV7-9 to TRBJ2-3, with D possibly matching TRBD2 (6 bases). The sequence came from a man aged 30-40 years in good health and CMV-seronegative. The CDR3 coding sequence is TGTGCCAGCAGCCTCGACTCGGGAGATAGCACAGATACGCAGTATTTT. Its translation: CASSLDSGDSTDTQYF.